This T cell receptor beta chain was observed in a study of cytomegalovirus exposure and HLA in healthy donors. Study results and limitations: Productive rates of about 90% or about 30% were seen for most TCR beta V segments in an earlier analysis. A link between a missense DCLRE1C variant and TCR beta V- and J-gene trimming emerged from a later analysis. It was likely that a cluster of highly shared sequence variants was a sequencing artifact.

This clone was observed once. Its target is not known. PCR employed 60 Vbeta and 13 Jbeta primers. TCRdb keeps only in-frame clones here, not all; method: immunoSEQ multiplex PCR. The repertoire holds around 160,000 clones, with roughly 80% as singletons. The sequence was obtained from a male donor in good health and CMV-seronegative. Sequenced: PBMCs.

The CDR3 region has the DNA TGTGCCAGCAGCCCCCCCGGTCCCCCGAGGCCCCAGCATTTT. Encoded protein: CASSPPGPPRPQHF. V usage is TRBV6-1 and J usage is TRBJ1-5; no firm D call. This CDR3 spans 14 amino acids. The germline CDR1 and CDR2 sequences are MNHNS and SASEGT. V shed 6 bases and J shed 9 bases, with 18 bases lying between them.